The rows below give T cell receptor beta chains drawn from one sample of a study of OX40 agonist ivuxolimab in advanced cancers. TCRdb keeps only in-frame clones here, not all; method: immunoSEQ multiplex PCR. The sample consists of some 44,000 clones, around 80% of them appearing once. The input for sequencing was CD4+ or CD8+ T cells sorted from blood, taken in a trial of the OX40 agonist ivuxolimab. The receptors come from an adult with an advanced solid tumor such as melanoma, head and neck, liver or kidney cancer. Both conserved end residues are part of each CDR3. A D gene is named only where the DNA matches it firmly. Size is omitted from some rows. Given values are once, few, many or a class for expanded clones.

abundance: -
d_gene: TRBD1
v_gene: TRBV30
j_gene: TRBJ1-1
CDR3nt: TGTGCCTGGAGGGGACAGGGCTACACTGAAGCTTTCTTT
CDR3aa: CAWRGQGYTEAFF

abundance: -
d_gene: -
v_gene: TRBV5-1
j_gene: TRBJ2-1
CDR3nt: TGCGCCAGCAGCTTGACAGACTCCTACAATGAGCAGTTCTTC
CDR3aa: CASSLTDSYNEQFF

abundance: once
d_gene: TRBD2
v_gene: TRBV5-1
j_gene: TRBJ2-2
CDR3nt: TGCGCCAGCAGCTTGGAGGGAGGGTGGAACACCGGGGAGCTGTTTTTT
CDR3aa: CASSLEGGWNTGELFF

abundance: -
d_gene: TRBD1
v_gene: TRBV5-1
j_gene: TRBJ1-2
CDR3nt: TGCGCCAGCAGCTTTGAGGTCCGACAGGGACACGGCTACACCTTC
CDR3aa: CASSFEVRQGHGYTF

abundance: -
d_gene: TRBD1
v_gene: TRBV29-1
j_gene: TRBJ2-7
CDR3nt: TGCAGCGGCATACAGGGGGGAGGTGCGGAGCAGTACTTC
CDR3aa: CSGIQGGGAEQYF

abundance: few
d_gene: -
v_gene: TRBV28
j_gene: TRBJ1-1
CDR3nt: TGTGCCAGCCTAACCTTAGGGAACACTGAAGCTTTCTTT
CDR3aa: CASLTLGNTEAFF

abundance: -
d_gene: TRBD2
v_gene: TRBV7-6
j_gene: TRBJ2-5
CDR3nt: TGTGCCAGCAGTCACCTAGCGGGAGGTGGTGAGACCCAGTACTTC
CDR3aa: CASSHLAGGGETQYF

abundance: -
d_gene: TRBD2
v_gene: TRBV5-5
j_gene: TRBJ2-7
CDR3nt: TGTGCCAGCAGGGTTACCGGGACTAGCGGGAGGTCCTACGAGCAGTACTTC
CDR3aa: CASRVTGTSGRSYEQYF

abundance: few
d_gene: -
v_gene: TRBV30
j_gene: TRBJ1-5
CDR3nt: TGTGCCTGGACACAAAAGTTCAATCAGCCCCAGCATTTT
CDR3aa: CAWTQKFNQPQHF

abundance: -
d_gene: TRBD1
v_gene: TRBV28
j_gene: TRBJ2-5
CDR3nt: TGTGCCAGCAGTTTAGGCAGGGGGCTGGAGACCCAGTACTTC
CDR3aa: CASSLGRGLETQYF

abundance: -
d_gene: TRBD1
v_gene: TRBV7-9
j_gene: TRBJ2-1
CDR3nt: TGTGCCAGCAGTCTGGGACAGGGGACCTACAATGAGCAGTTCTTC
CDR3aa: CASSLGQGTYNEQFF

abundance: -
d_gene: -
v_gene: TRBV7-2
j_gene: TRBJ2-7
CDR3nt: TGTGCCAGCAGCTTAGAAACTTGGACAGTACTCTCCTTCTCCTACGAGCAGTACTTC
CDR3aa: CASSLETWTVLSFSYEQYF

abundance: few
d_gene: TRBD2
v_gene: TRBV28
j_gene: TRBJ2-7
CDR3nt: TGTGCCAGCACTAGCGGCGGGAGCTCTTACGAGCAGTACTTC
CDR3aa: CASTSGGSSYEQYF

abundance: few
d_gene: -
v_gene: TRBV5-4
j_gene: TRBJ2-5
CDR3nt: TGTGCCAGCAGCTTGCGGACGGGCCAAGAGACCCAGTACTTC
CDR3aa: CASSLRTGQETQYF

abundance: -
d_gene: -
v_gene: TRBV7-8
j_gene: TRBJ1-2
CDR3nt: TGTGCCAGCAGCTTAAGAACAGCGTATGGCTACACCTTC
CDR3aa: CASSLRTAYGYTF

abundance: -
d_gene: TRBD2
v_gene: TRBV19
j_gene: TRBJ2-5
CDR3nt: TGTGCCAGTAGGAAAGCGGGAGGGCCTCAAGAGACCCAGTACTTC
CDR3aa: CASRKAGGPQETQYF

abundance: -
d_gene: TRBD1
v_gene: TRBV5-1
j_gene: TRBJ1-2
CDR3nt: TGCGCCAGCAGCTTGAGCGGGACAGGGTACACTGGAGGTACCTTC
CDR3aa: CASSLSGTGYTGGTF

abundance: -
d_gene: -
v_gene: TRBV15
j_gene: TRBJ2-2
CDR3nt: TGTGCCACCAGCAGAGCTGGAGAGGGTGGAACCGGGGAGCTGTTTTTT
CDR3aa: CATSRAGEGGTGELFF

abundance: -
d_gene: -
v_gene: TRBV7-6
j_gene: TRBJ2-1
CDR3nt: TGTGCCAGCAGCTTAGGAGTCCCCGGGAGCTCCTACAATGAGCAGTTCTTC
CDR3aa: CASSLGVPGSSYNEQFF

abundance: -
d_gene: -
v_gene: TRBV5-4
j_gene: TRBJ1-1
CDR3nt: TGTGCCAGCAGCGTCTCGGTTGGCATGAACACTGAAGCTTTCTTT
CDR3aa: CASSVSVGMNTEAFF

abundance: -
d_gene: TRBD1
v_gene: TRBV18
j_gene: TRBJ2-5
CDR3nt: TGTGCCAGCTCACGGCCGGGACAGGGAGATGTAAAGACCCAGTACTTC
CDR3aa: CASSRPGQGDVKTQYF

abundance: -
d_gene: -
v_gene: TRBV4-1
j_gene: TRBJ2-2
CDR3nt: TGCGCCAGCAGCCTCATTCTTACCGGGATTTCGAACACCGGGGAGCTGTTTTTT
CDR3aa: CASSLILTGISNTGELFF

abundance: -
d_gene: TRBD2
v_gene: TRBV11-3
j_gene: TRBJ2-7
CDR3nt: TGTGCCAGCAGCTTCATGCCCGGGATGGCTAGCGGGAGCTACGAGCAGTACTTC
CDR3aa: CASSFMPGMASGSYEQYF

abundance: -
d_gene: TRBD2
v_gene: TRBV5-6
j_gene: TRBJ2-1
CDR3nt: TGTGCCAGCAGCCCCGTGGGTAGCGGGTCATACAATGAGCAGTTCTTC
CDR3aa: CASSPVGSGSYNEQFF

abundance: -
d_gene: TRBD1
v_gene: TRBV2
j_gene: TRBJ1-5
CDR3nt: TGTGCCAGCAGCCCCGACAGGGGACATAGCAATCAGCCCCAGCATTTT
CDR3aa: CASSPDRGHSNQPQHF

abundance: -
d_gene: -
v_gene: TRBV19
j_gene: TRBJ1-2
CDR3nt: TGTGCCAGTACTGGGGAAACCTTCTATGGCTACACCTTC
CDR3aa: CASTGETFYGYTF

abundance: once
d_gene: -
v_gene: TRBV5-1
j_gene: TRBJ2-7
CDR3nt: TGCGCCAGCAGCCGTTCAAGTAACTCCTACGAGCAGTACTTC
CDR3aa: CASSRSSNSYEQYF

abundance: few
d_gene: -
v_gene: TRBV7-9
j_gene: TRBJ1-1
CDR3nt: TGTGCCAGCAGCTTGGATGACACTGAAGCTTTCTTT
CDR3aa: CASSLDDTEAFF

abundance: -
d_gene: -
v_gene: TRBV19
j_gene: TRBJ1-4
CDR3nt: TGTGCCAGTAGTGATATGGTTTACACCCGGGACGAAAAACTGTTTTTT
CDR3aa: CASSDMVYTRDEKLFF

abundance: -
d_gene: TRBD1
v_gene: TRBV10-3
j_gene: TRBJ1-2
CDR3nt: TGTGCCATCAGTGAGGACAGGGAGGCCTATGGCTACACCTTC
CDR3aa: CAISEDREAYGYTF

abundance: -
d_gene: TRBD2
v_gene: TRBV18
j_gene: TRBJ2-5
CDR3nt: TGTGCCAGCTCACCAATTTGGGCCGGGACTAGCGGGAGTCCCCAAGAGACCCAGTACTTC
CDR3aa: CASSPIWAGTSGSPQETQYF

abundance: -
d_gene: TRBD1
v_gene: TRBV5-6
j_gene: TRBJ1-2
CDR3nt: TGTGCCAGCAGCCCGGGACAGTATGGCTACACCTTC
CDR3aa: CASSPGQYGYTF

abundance: -
d_gene: -
v_gene: TRBV6-5
j_gene: TRBJ1-4
CDR3nt: TGTGCCAGCAGTGGCTCCACCCGGTCTAATGAAAAACTGTTTTTT
CDR3aa: CASSGSTRSNEKLFF

abundance: few
d_gene: -
v_gene: TRBV5-1
j_gene: TRBJ1-2
CDR3nt: TGCGCCAGCACCAAAGGATCGAGGGATGGCTACACCTTC
CDR3aa: CASTKGSRDGYTF

abundance: -
d_gene: TRBD1
v_gene: TRBV30
j_gene: TRBJ2-2
CDR3nt: TGTGCCTGGAGTGTACGGGACAGACCCCGCACCGGGGAGCTGTTTTTT
CDR3aa: CAWSVRDRPRTGELFF

abundance: -
d_gene: -
v_gene: TRBV14
j_gene: TRBJ1-1
CDR3nt: TGTGCCAGCAGCCAAACGCCCAGGAAAGGAAACACTGAAGCTTTCTTT
CDR3aa: CASSQTPRKGNTEAFF

abundance: -
d_gene: TRBD2
v_gene: TRBV11-1
j_gene: TRBJ2-1
CDR3nt: TGTGCCAGCAGCCTAACCCTTAGCAGCGGGATTCCGTTCTTC
CDR3aa: CASSLTLSSGIPFF

abundance: -
d_gene: -
v_gene: TRBV7-9
j_gene: TRBJ2-2
CDR3nt: TGTGCCAGCGCCTCCCGAGGTTCCACCGGGGAGCTGTTTTTT
CDR3aa: CASASRGSTGELFF